The rows below give T cell receptor beta chains drawn from one sample of a study of metastatic and nonmetastatic thyroid tumors. TCRdb reanalyzed the PCR reads via MiXCR. Among approximately 7,900 clones listed, 28% were seen once. Sequencing was carried out using adjacent normal tissue. These TCRs come from a male donor with papillary thyroid cancer or a benign thyroid nodule (not recorded which). Some clones in this sample may be carry-over from other donors' samples. Each CDR3 is given with its conserved first and last residue. The D gene is left open where the match is weak. Clone sizes are given selectively: once, few, many, or a class where the clone is expanded.

CATLQGADGDEKYF	TGTGCCACCCTACAGGGGGCAGATGGGGATGAGAAGTATTTT	TRBD1	TRBJ2-3	TRBV19	NA
CASSLRRQLNTEAFF	TGTGCCAGCAGCTTACGCCGGCAGCTGAACACTGAAGCTTTCTTT	NA	TRBJ1-1	TRBV11-3	few
CASSSGTDTQYF	TGTGCCAGCAGTAGCGGCACAGATACGCAGTATTTT	NA	TRBJ2-3	TRBV2	many
CASILRTGNTGELFF	TGTGCCAGCATCCTCCGGACAGGTAACACCGGGGAGCTGTTTTTT	TRBD1	TRBJ2-2	TRBV9	NA
CASSLAQDRRLFF	TGTGCCAGCAGCTTAGCGCAGGACCGGCGGCTGTTTTTT	NA	TRBJ1-4	TRBV7-6	NA
CASSLNVVGRTYEQYF	TGTGCCAGCAGCTTAAACGTGGTCGGGAGAACTTACGAGCAGTACTTC	NA	TRBJ2-7	TRBV7-8	NA
CASSLGGRNTGELFF	TGTGCCAGCAGCTTGGGGGGGAGGAACACCGGGGAGCTGTTTTTT	NA	TRBJ2-2	TRBV5-6	NA
CASSSQGAAEGLSTDTQYF	TGTGCCAGCAGCTCTCAAGGGGCCGCGGAGGGGCTTAGCACAGATACGCAGTATTTT	NA	TRBJ2-3	TRBV7-1	few
CASSVGFPSQPVYGYTF	TGTGCCAGTAGTGTAGGATTTCCCTCACAACCGGTCTATGGCTACACCTTC	NA	TRBJ1-2	TRBV19	medium-sized
CASRPLQRTGNTIYF	TGTGCCAGCAGACCCCTACAGAGGACTGGAAACACCATATATTTT	NA	TRBJ1-3	TRBV6-1	large
CSASKGFPGLAGGDEQYF	TGCAGTGCTAGTAAGGGATTTCCGGGACTAGCGGGAGGAGACGAGCAGTACTTC	TRBD2	TRBJ2-7	TRBV20-1	few
CASISPRTSYEQYF	TGTGCCAGCATCTCTCCTCGGACCAGTTACGAGCAGTACTTC	NA	TRBJ2-7	TRBV5-5	NA
CASSLVGSSSYEQYF	TGTGCCAGCAGCTTAGTGGGCTCCAGCTCCTACGAGCAGTACTTC	NA	TRBJ2-7	TRBV7-8	many
CASTRDRSGNQPQHF	TGTGCCAGCACCAGGGACCGGTCGGGCAATCAGCCCCAGCATTTT	NA	TRBJ1-5	TRBV6-1	medium-sized
CASSPKGGVNSPLHF	TGTGCCAGCAGCCCAAAAGGTGGGGTTAATTCACCCCTCCACTTT	NA	TRBJ1-6	TRBV12-3/TRBV12-4	few
CASSLAAGPSYEQYF	TGTGCCAGCAGCTTAGCGGCGGGACCGTCCTACGAGCAGTACTTC	NA	TRBJ2-7	TRBV7-2	NA
CASSHEPGPSYEQYF	TGTGCCAGCAGCCATGAACCGGGACCCTCCTACGAGCAGTACTTC	NA	TRBJ2-7	TRBV11-2	few
CASSSGTGGNSPLHF	TGTGCCAGCAGCTCAGGGACAGGGGGCAATTCACCCCTCCACTTT	TRBD1	TRBJ1-6	TRBV7-9	NA
CASSFLSEQYF	TGTGCCAGCAGCTTTTTGAGCGAGCAGTACTTC	NA	TRBJ2-7	TRBV7-2	few
CASSYGQRSYEQYF	TGTGCCAGCAGTTACGGACAGCGCTCCTACGAGCAGTACTTC	NA	TRBJ2-7	TRBV6-6	many
CATSSSGGGETQYF	TGTGCCACCAGTTCCAGCGGGGGTGGAGAGACCCAGTACTTC	TRBD2	TRBJ2-5	TRBV24-1	medium-sized
CASSSGANTGELFF	TGTGCCAGCAGCTCGGGGGCGAACACCGGGGAGCTGTTTTTT	NA	TRBJ2-2	TRBV5-4	many
CASSLHGGRTDTQYF	TGTGCCAGCAGCCTTCATGGGGGGCGCACAGATACGCAGTATTTT	NA	TRBJ2-3	TRBV11-2	once
CASSVVGRFQETQYF	TGTGCCAGCAGCGTAGTCGGCAGATTCCAAGAGACCCAGTACTTC	NA	TRBJ2-5	TRBV9	NA
CASSSKRGVARRYSTDTQYF	TGTGCCAGCAGTTCAAAGCGGGGGGTTGCACGGAGGTATAGCACAGATACGCAGTATTTT	TRBD2	TRBJ2-3	TRBV6-6	medium-sized
CAGSLTTASYEQYF	TGTGCCGGCAGCTTGACTACCGCATCCTACGAGCAGTACTTC	NA	TRBJ2-7	TRBV7-2	NA
CARSLRARLALMNVQFF	TGTGCCAGGAGCCTACGAGCCAGACTAGCCCTCATGAATGTGCAGTTCTTC	TRBD2	TRBJ2-1	TRBV27	NA
CASTGWGNTIYF	TGTGCCAGCACGGGATGGGGAAACACCATATATTTT	NA	TRBJ1-3	TRBV6-1	NA
CASSTSDRAYEQYF	TGTGCCAGCAGTACCTCGGACAGGGCGTACGAGCAGTACTTC	TRBD1	TRBJ2-7	TRBV6-1	few
CASSYGGGANVLTF	TGTGCCAGCAGTTACGGGGGTGGGGCCAACGTCCTGACTTTC	NA	TRBJ2-6	TRBV6-2/TRBV6-3	medium-sized
CASSDSPQGNEQFF	TGTGCCAGCAGTGACTCACCACAGGGTAATGAGCAGTTCTTC	NA	TRBJ2-1	TRBV6-4	medium-sized
CASSCRTSSFDEQYF	TGTGCCAGCAGCTGTCGGACTAGTTCGTTCGACGAGCAGTACTTC	TRBD2	TRBJ2-7	TRBV7-9	once
CASSSYRDNEQFF	TGTGCCAGCAGCTCCTACAGGGACAATGAGCAGTTCTTC	NA	TRBJ2-1	TRBV7-3	many
CASSPPGPPGEQYF	TGTGCCAGCTCACCACCCGGACCCCCGGGCGAGCAGTACTTC	NA	TRBJ2-7	TRBV18	NA
CASSYSGTGPNADTQYF	TGTGCCAGCAGTTACTCAGGTACAGGGCCAAATGCAGATACGCAGTATTTT	NA	TRBJ2-3	TRBV6-6	NA
CASSESPDSGNTIYF	TGTGCCAGCAGTGAATCTCCAGATTCTGGAAACACCATATATTTT	NA	TRBJ1-3	TRBV6-1	few
CVSSSLQVTGELFF	TGTGTCAGCAGTTCCCTTCAGGTTACCGGGGAGCTGTTTTTT	NA	TRBJ2-2	TRBV27	NA
CASSLRQGSYNEQFF	TGTGCCAGCAGCTTAAGGCAGGGATCCTACAATGAGCAGTTCTTC	NA	TRBJ2-1	TRBV7-3	NA
CASSPTVGPYNEQFF	TGTGCCAGCAGCCCCACTGTGGGTCCTTACAATGAGCAGTTCTTC	NA	TRBJ2-1	TRBV12-3/TRBV12-4	NA
CASSATGGAYEQYF	TGTGCCAGCTCAGCGACAGGAGGGGCCTACGAGCAGTACTTC	NA	TRBJ2-7	TRBV18	many
CASRLTVYEQYF	TGTGCCAGCAGGCTGACAGTTTACGAGCAGTACTTC	NA	TRBJ2-7	TRBV28	few
CASRRGQGNQPQHF	TGTGCCAGCAGACGAGGACAGGGCAATCAGCCCCAGCATTTT	TRBD1	TRBJ1-5	TRBV12-3/TRBV12-4	medium-sized
CASSIVQPVAEKLFF	TGTGCCAGTAGTATCGTACAGCCAGTGGCTGAAAAACTGTTTTTT	NA	TRBJ1-4	TRBV19	NA